This record covers a single TCR beta chain. The data were taken from a study of blood T cell repertoires in COVID-19. Across the study: Donors in the United States, Italy and Spain gave samples during acute or convalescent COVID-19. T cells, B-cell-depleted T cells, or PBMCs provided the cDNA or gDNA that served as material.

The CDR3 consists of 11 residues. Germline loops: CDR1 MNHEY, CDR2 SMNVEV (reference sequence). V lost 11 bases, J lost 13 bases, and 10 bases stayed unmatched. Authors' processing steps: Using reference gene primer amplification, nucleated cell counts were estimated. Using immunoSEQ multiplex PCR, the repertoire was profiled, and TCRdb retains in-frame clones only, with some absent. That table is the source of V, J and clone size, and D and trimming were worked out from the DNA. The sample records 110,000 to 150,000 clones, around nine tenths being singletons. The sequenced material came from peripheral blood. The TCR sequence derives from a woman in her sixties with acute or convalescent COVID-19. The chain combines TRBV27 with TRBJ2-2; 7 nucleotides align to TRBD1. The CDR3 sequence is CARGQAFRLFF. CDR3 bases: TGTGCCCGCGGACAGGCCTTCAGGCTGTTTTTT.